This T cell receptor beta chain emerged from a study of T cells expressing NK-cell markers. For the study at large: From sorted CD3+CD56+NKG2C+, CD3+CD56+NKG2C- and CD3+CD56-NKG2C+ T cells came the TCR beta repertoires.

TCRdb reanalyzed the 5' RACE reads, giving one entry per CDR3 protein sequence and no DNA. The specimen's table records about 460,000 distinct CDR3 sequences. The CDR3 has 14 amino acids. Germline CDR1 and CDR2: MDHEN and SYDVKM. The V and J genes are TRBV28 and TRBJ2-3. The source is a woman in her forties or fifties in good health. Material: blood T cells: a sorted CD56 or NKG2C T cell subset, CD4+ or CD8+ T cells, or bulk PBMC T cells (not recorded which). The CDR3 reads CASSLQANTDTQYF.